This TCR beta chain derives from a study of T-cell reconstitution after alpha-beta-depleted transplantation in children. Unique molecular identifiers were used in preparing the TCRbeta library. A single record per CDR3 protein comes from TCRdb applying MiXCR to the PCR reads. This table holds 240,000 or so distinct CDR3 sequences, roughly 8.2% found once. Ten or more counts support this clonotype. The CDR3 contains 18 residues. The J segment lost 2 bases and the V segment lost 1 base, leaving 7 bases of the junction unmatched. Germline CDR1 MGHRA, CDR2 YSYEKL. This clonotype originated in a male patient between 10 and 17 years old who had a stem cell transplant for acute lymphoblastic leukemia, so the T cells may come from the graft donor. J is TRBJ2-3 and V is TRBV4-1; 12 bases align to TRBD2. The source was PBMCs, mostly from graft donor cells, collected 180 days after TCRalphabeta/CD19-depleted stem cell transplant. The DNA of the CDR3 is TGCGCCAGCAGCCAAGGATTTCTAGCGGGAGGGGACACAGATACGCAGTATTTT. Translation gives CASSQGFLAGGDTDTQYF.